The 22 T cell receptor beta chains below were found in one sample sequenced in a study of blood T cells in healthy people across ages. Then a second PCR, running roughly 7 to 11 cycles, was carried out with a sample-barcoded 5' primer and a J-beta primer mix. TCRdb itself ran the 5' RACE reads through MiXCR, one entry per CDR3 protein. The sample holds approximately 760,000 distinct CDR3 sequences; around 25% are singletons and the top ten take just under 9.5%. The sample was also linked to a second study, of T cells of mothers and their children.

Sequenced sample: blood. The source is a boy aged 5-17 years in good health.

This clonotype has at least ten counts. The V and J genes are TRBV12-3 or TRBV12-4 and TRBJ2-7; 11 nucleotides match TRBD2. CDR3 length: 15 amino acids. The V gene end was trimmed by 7 bases and the J gene end by 2 bases; junction bases not matched to a gene: 7. The CDR3 loop is CASTVAGGRTYEQYF. The CDR3 DNA is TGTGCCAGCACCGTAGCGGGAGGGCGAACCTACGAGCAGTACTTC.

The V and J genes are TRBV10-2 and TRBJ2-6; D gene uncertain. Trimming pared 7 bases from V and 2 bases from J, leaving 12 bases between. The CDR3 length is 15 residues. Germline lookup yields CDR1 WSHSY and CDR2 SAAADI. The CDR3 protein is CASNDPGPGANVLTF. The DNA of the CDR3 is TGCGCCAGCAACGACCCAGGCCCTGGGGCCAACGTCCTGACTTTC.

The chain recombines TRBV6-5 with TRBJ2-5, with TRBD2 as a possible D gene (7 bases). V lost 8 bases and J lost 4, with 23 bases in between. Germline lookup yields CDR1 MNHEY and CDR2 SVGAGI. The CDR3 has 16 residues. CDR3 amino acids: CASRGLEGGQGETQYF. For the CDR3, the DNA is TGTGCCAGCCGCGGACTAGAGGGGGGGCAAGGAGAGACCCAGTACTTC.

This clonotype was found a few times. This rearrangement joins TRBV7-8 to TRBJ2-7; D could derive from TRBD1 or TRBD2 (5 bases each). This CDR3 region has 13 residues. V shed 5 bases and J shed 6 bases, with 14 bases lying between them. CDR1 and CDR2 from the germline V gene are SGHVS and FQNEAQ. The CDR3 DNA is TGTGCCAGCAGCCCGGGAATTGGGGGCGAGCAGTACTTC. Translation gives CASSPGIGGEQYF. Drawing the rest from reference TRBV7-8 and TRBJ2-7, the complete variable domain is GAGVSQSPRYKVAKRGQDVALRCDPISGHVSLFWYQQALGQGPEFLTYFQNEAQLDKSGLPSDRFFAERPEGSVSTLKIQRTQQEDSAVYLCASSPGIGGEQYFGPGTRLTVT.

This chain joins TRBV11-2 and TRBJ2-5; perhaps TRBD2 as D (6 bases). This CDR3 has 16 residues. Trimming left V 4 bases short and J 1 base short, with 16 bases between. The germline CDR1 and CDR2 sequences are SGHAT and FQNNGV. The CDR3 protein is CASSSVSKGLQETQYF. The CDR3 DNA sequence: TGTGCCAGCAGCTCGGTTTCGAAGGGACTCCAAGAGACCCAGTACTTC.

This clonotype appeared many times. The gene calls are TRBV12-3 or TRBV12-4 and TRBJ2-2; D gene uncertain. CDR3 length equals 14 residues. V gave up 2 bases and J gave up 1 base, with 5 bases separating them. The CDR3 coding sequence is TGTGCCAGCAGTTTATCGGGGAACACCGGGGAGCTGTTTTTT. Its translation: CASSLSGNTGELFF.

This clonotype was seen more than once but under ten times. The V call is TRBV11-2, the J call TRBJ2-2; possible D gene TRBD2, 5 bases. Germline loops: CDR1 SGHAT, CDR2 FQNNGV. Trimming removed 1 base at V and 5 bases at J, with 11 bases between. The CDR3 spans 15 residues. For the CDR3, the DNA is TGTGCCAGCAGCTTAGCCGGGGTTAGGACCGGGGAGCTGTTTTTT. It is translated as CASSLAGVRTGELFF.

This clonotype was seen a few times. The gene calls are TRBV27 and TRBJ1-1; D gene ambiguous. Germline CDR1 MNHEY, CDR2 SMNVEV (reference sequence). The V end was cut by 2 bases, the J end by 1 base, with 8 bases between. The CDR3 sequence is 14 residues long. The chain's CDR3 is CASSLKAENTEAFF. CDR3 nucleotide sequence: TGTGCCAGCAGTTTAAAGGCAGAGAACACTGAAGCTTTCTTT.

This clonotype is a singleton in its sample. This rearrangement joins TRBV29-1 to TRBJ2-7; D is unclear. Germline lookup yields CDR1 SQVTM and CDR2 ANQGSEA. The CDR3 has 11 amino acids. Trimming took off 4 bases at V and 7 bases at J, with 11 bases between the two ends. CDR3 nucleotide sequence: TGCAGCGTTGGTCCCCACCAAGAGCAGTACTTC. Amino acids: CSVGPHQEQYF.

The chain recombines TRBV20-1 with TRBJ2-1; D is unclear. CDR1 is DFQATT and CDR2 is SNEGSKA in the germline V gene (reference sequence). Trimming cost V 3 bases and J 2 bases, with 8 bases left between them. The CDR3 length is 13 residues. CDR3: CSASARTYNEQFF. As DNA, the CDR3 is TGCAGTGCTAGTGCAAGGACCTACAATGAGCAGTTCTTC.

This clonotype was counted a few times. The gene calls are TRBV29-1 and TRBJ1-4; D unclear. This CDR3 has 11 amino acids. The germline CDR1 and CDR2 sequences are SQVTM and ANQGSEA. V lost 3 bases and J lost 8, with 7 bases in between. CDR3 nucleotide sequence: TGCAGCGTTGACTGGGAAGAAAAACTGTTTTTT. This encodes CSVDWEEKLFF.

This clonotype was recorded a few times. The chain couples TRBV20-1 to TRBJ2-3; a possible D gene is TRBD2 (5 bases). CDR1 is DFQATT and CDR2 is SNEGSKA in the germline V gene (reference sequence). Trimming pared 3 bases from V and 5 bases from J, leaving 9 bases between. This CDR3 comprises 12 residues. CDR3 sequence: CSASGNGDTQYF. As DNA, the CDR3 is TGCAGTGCTAGCGGGAATGGAGATACGCAGTATTTT.

V gene TRBV5-1 combines with J gene TRBJ2-7; TRBD2 might be the D (6 bases). Germline V gives CDR1 SGHRS, CDR2 YFSETQ. The germline V and J ends were trimmed by 5 bases and 1 base, with 19 bases remaining between them. This CDR3 has 16 residues. The CDR3 spells CASSSTAGLRSYEQYF. CDR3 sequence (DNA): TGCGCCAGCAGTTCAACCGCGGGACTCAGATCCTACGAGCAGTACTTC.

This clonotype was picked up a small number of times. The chain carries TRBV4-1 and TRBJ2-5; 11 bases are a match to TRBD2. J gave up 0 bases and V 4 bases, and 7 bases lay outside the gene matches. CDR1 and CDR2 (germline): MGHRA, YSYEKL. CDR3 length equals 17 residues. As DNA, the CDR3 is TGCGCCAGCAGCCTAGGGACTAGCGGAACGTACCAAGAGACCCAGTACTTC. Protein: CASSLGTSGTYQETQYF.

This clonotype was seen only a few times. The chain has TRBV11-1 and TRBJ2-1, with 12 positions matching TRBD2. This CDR3 has 16 amino acids. The V and J ends lost 4 bases and 6 bases, in that order; junction bases with no gene match: 7. Per the germline V gene, CDR1 is SGHAT and CDR2 is FQDESV (reference sequence). CDR3 sequence reads: CASSSRLAGGPNEQFF. CDR3 coding DNA: TGTGCCAGCAGCTCAAGGCTAGCGGGAGGGCCCAATGAGCAGTTCTTC.

This clonotype showed up just a few times. The chain employs TRBV20-1 and TRBJ2-3, with D perhaps matching TRBD1 or TRBD2 (5 bases each). The CDR3 length is 16 residues. Per the germline V gene, CDR1 is DFQATT and CDR2 is SNEGSKA (reference sequence). V lost 3 bases, J lost 2 bases, and 18 bases lay in between. The DNA of the CDR3 is TGCAGTGCTAGGGGGGTCTTGGGGACGAACACAGATACGCAGTATTTT. Amino acid sequence: CSARGVLGTNTDTQYF.

The chain has TRBV20-1 and TRBJ2-5, with a possible D match to TRBD1 (6 bases). Deletions cut 3 bases from V and 4 bases from J, with 15 bases between. CDR1 and CDR2 (germline): DFQATT, SNEGSKA (reference sequence). The CDR3 sequence is 14 residues long. The CDR3 region has the DNA TGCAGTGCTAGGGGGGACAAGGGCCTAGAGACCCAGTACTTC. This codes for CSARGDKGLETQYF.

The gene calls are TRBV29-1 and TRBJ2-3, with 9 bases identical to TRBD1. There are 13 residues in the CDR3. Trimming cost V 7 bases and J 3 bases; bases outside gene matches: 5. The germline CDR1 and CDR2 sequences are SQVTM and ANQGSEA. Here the CDR3 reads CSATGGVTDTQYF. The CDR3 nucleotides are TGCAGCGCGACAGGGGGAGTTACAGATACGCAGTATTTT.

The chain is built from TRBV3-1 and TRBJ1-6, with D unresolved. V was cut by 4 bases and J by 8 bases, with 12 bases left in between. Germline-derived CDR1 and CDR2 are LGHDT and YNNKEL (reference sequence). The CDR3 is 14 amino acids. CDR3 protein: CASSPTHRDSPLHF. As DNA, the CDR3 is TGTGCCAGCAGCCCAACCCATCGGGATTCACCCCTCCACTTT.

On this clonotype itself: Its ends do not fully match the called genes, so a read error is possible. This sequence joins TRBV29-1 and TRBJ2-5; 9 nucleotides align to TRBD1. Near its end, the DNA agrees better with TRBJ2-7, so the J call may be wrong. This CDR3 comprises 15 residues. The germline CDR1 and CDR2 sequences are SQVTM and ANQGSEA. CDR3: CSAEGGTGKSYEQYF. The CDR3, as DNA: TGCAGCGCTGAAGGGGGGACAGGGAAATCCTACGAGCAGTACTTC.

This chain uses TRBV7-2 with TRBJ2-5, with 9 bases fitting TRBD2. V dropped 3 bases and J dropped 4; count of bases not matched to a gene: 6. Per germline, CDR1 SGHTA and CDR2 FQGNSA. The CDR3 loop spans 15 amino acids. For the CDR3, the DNA is TGTGCCAGCAGCTTTCCTAGCGGGGCGGTAGAGACCCAGTACTTC. This encodes CASSFPSGAVETQYF.

This chain uses TRBV2 with TRBJ2-7; 8 bases are a match to TRBD1. The V gene's germline CDR1 is SNHLY and CDR2 FYNNEI. The CDR3 extends over 15 amino acids. The V segment lost 3 bases and the J segment 4 bases; nucleotides outside the gene matches: 8. The CDR3 region has the DNA TGTGCCAGCAGTGAGGAGGCAGGGGGCGGATACGAGCAGTACTTC. This translates into CASSEEAGGGYEQYF.